A selection of T cell receptor beta chains follows, all from one sample in a study of blood T cell repertoires in COVID-19. The repertoire was sequenced with immunoSEQ multiplex PCR; TCRdb's copy has only in-frame clones and lacks some. The sample carries about 230,000 clones, approximately 87% recorded once. The specimen was peripheral blood. The receptors were gathered from a woman aged 70-85 years with active or convalescent COVID-19. Both conserved end residues are part of each CDR3. Fields, in order: J gene, D gene, V gene, CDR3 protein. D genes are given only for firm matches.

J gene: TRBJ1-5; D gene: -; V gene: TRBV27; CDR3 protein: CASSLSRVEPQHF
J gene: TRBJ1-5; D gene: -; V gene: TRBV28; CDR3 protein: CALAGARDQPQHF
J gene: TRBJ1-1; D gene: -; V gene: TRBV29-1; CDR3 protein: CSVALNTEAFF
J gene: TRBJ2-7; D gene: -; V gene: TRBV6-5; CDR3 protein: CASGPSQAYEQYF
J gene: TRBJ2-7; D gene: TRBD2; V gene: TRBV7-9; CDR3 protein: CASSLGLDPYEQYF
J gene: TRBJ2-2; D gene: TRBD1; V gene: TRBV5-1; CDR3 protein: CASSLPGGNSGELFF
J gene: TRBJ1-1; D gene: TRBD1; V gene: TRBV6-5; CDR3 protein: CASSYWGTGKGTEAFF
J gene: TRBJ2-6; D gene: -; V gene: TRBV24-1; CDR3 protein: CATQQTGANVLTF
J gene: TRBJ1-2; D gene: -; V gene: TRBV9; CDR3 protein: CASSVGGTRNYGYTF
J gene: TRBJ1-1; D gene: TRBD1; V gene: TRBV5-1; CDR3 protein: CASSPGTGGTEAFF
J gene: TRBJ1-3; D gene: -; V gene: TRBV6-5; CDR3 protein: CASRGEGGNTIYF
J gene: TRBJ1-2; D gene: -; V gene: TRBV19; CDR3 protein: CASSLDSHYGYTF
J gene: TRBJ2-1; D gene: TRBD2; V gene: TRBV5-1; CDR3 protein: CASSPPSLSSAGDEQFF
J gene: TRBJ2-1; D gene: -; V gene: TRBV3-1/TRBV3-2; CDR3 protein: CASSQAGLANEQFF
J gene: TRBJ2-3; D gene: -; V gene: TRBV5-1; CDR3 protein: CASSFPSGTQRNTQYF
J gene: TRBJ2-2; D gene: -; V gene: TRBV7-9; CDR3 protein: CASSAGLSYTGELFF
J gene: TRBJ1-2; D gene: -; V gene: TRBV5-4; CDR3 protein: CASSLTGPLHGYTF
J gene: TRBJ1-1; D gene: -; V gene: TRBV7-8; CDR3 protein: CASSLDHSMNTEAFF
J gene: TRBJ2-7; D gene: TRBD1; V gene: TRBV6-5; CDR3 protein: CASSLDREYEQYF
J gene: TRBJ2-3; D gene: -; V gene: TRBV28; CDR3 protein: CASSRGGTDTQYF
J gene: TRBJ2-7; D gene: -; V gene: TRBV11-3; CDR3 protein: CASSLGRYYEQYF
J gene: TRBJ2-1; D gene: -; V gene: TRBV19; CDR3 protein: CASSHQGGFHNEQFF
J gene: TRBJ2-1; D gene: TRBD2; V gene: TRBV28; CDR3 protein: CASSLSTSGTYNEQFF
J gene: TRBJ1-4; D gene: -; V gene: TRBV2; CDR3 protein: CASSGSGAGNEKLFF
J gene: TRBJ1-5; D gene: TRBD1; V gene: TRBV7-8; CDR3 protein: CASSLSRGRNQPQHF
J gene: TRBJ2-1; D gene: TRBD2; V gene: TRBV25-1; CDR3 protein: CASSLAGWANKQFF
J gene: TRBJ2-7; D gene: TRBD2; V gene: TRBV6-5; CDR3 protein: CASSRGLVPYEQYF
J gene: TRBJ2-7; D gene: TRBD2; V gene: TRBV5-1; CDR3 protein: CASSFGDYLVYEQYF
J gene: TRBJ2-7; D gene: TRBD1; V gene: TRBV7-6; CDR3 protein: CASRPTGVDEQYF
J gene: TRBJ1-6; D gene: -; V gene: TRBV7-2; CDR3 protein: CASSLGGGSASPLHF
J gene: TRBJ2-7; D gene: TRBD1; V gene: TRBV19; CDR3 protein: CASSIGQGVHEQYF
J gene: TRBJ2-3; D gene: -; V gene: TRBV20-1; CDR3 protein: CSASRTDTQYF
J gene: TRBJ2-7; D gene: TRBD2; V gene: TRBV12-3/TRBV12-4; CDR3 protein: CASSPGGSYEQYF
J gene: TRBJ1-4; D gene: TRBD1; V gene: TRBV5-6; CDR3 protein: CASSPLQGGSKLFF
J gene: TRBJ1-6; D gene: -; V gene: TRBV7-9; CDR3 protein: CASSQTGAYNSPLHF
J gene: TRBJ2-1; D gene: TRBD2; V gene: TRBV4-1; CDR3 protein: CASSQEAGTTSSYNEQFF
J gene: TRBJ1-2; D gene: -; V gene: TRBV6-5; CDR3 protein: CASSYSNRPFYGYTF
J gene: TRBJ2-3; D gene: TRBD2; V gene: TRBV5-1; CDR3 protein: CASSTPTSAGTDTQYF
J gene: TRBJ2-6; D gene: TRBD1; V gene: TRBV10-3; CDR3 protein: CAISESRRKGTGAGANVLTF
J gene: TRBJ2-7; D gene: TRBD1; V gene: TRBV5-1; CDR3 protein: CASSRSRTGDEQYF
J gene: TRBJ2-2; D gene: TRBD2; V gene: TRBV24-1; CDR3 protein: CATSDTSGRGNTGELFF
J gene: TRBJ2-5; D gene: TRBD2; V gene: TRBV5-1; CDR3 protein: CASSSLAGGPGETQYF
J gene: TRBJ2-3; D gene: -; V gene: TRBV9; CDR3 protein: CASSGRGTGTDTQYF
J gene: TRBJ2-7; D gene: TRBD2; V gene: TRBV27; CDR3 protein: CASSLQTTSGIVDEQYF
J gene: TRBJ1-2; D gene: TRBD1; V gene: TRBV7-2; CDR3 protein: CASSLRDREAGYTF
J gene: TRBJ1-5; D gene: -; V gene: TRBV7-2; CDR3 protein: CASSLAPGASNQPQHF